This TCR beta chain was found in a study of blood T cells in healthy people across ages. Whole-study results and caveats: Per million T cells, the diversity of TCR beta decreased roughly linearly as age advanced. A strong correlation was found between TCR beta diversity and the percentage of naive T cells. Possibly confounding the expanded clonotype changes was the fact that donor CMV status was unknown.

This clonotype was picked up a small number of times. Its antigen is currently unknown. Through a sample-barcoded 5' primer and a J-beta primer mix, a second PCR was run for roughly 6 to 12 cycles. Through a template-switch adaptor with 12 random nucleotides, each cDNA molecule received a tag. TCRdb passed the 5' RACE reads through MiXCR, listing each CDR3 protein once. The sample has about 1.5 million distinct CDR3 sequences; about 45% are singletons. This sequence originates from a woman under 30 in good health. The sample comprised blood.

CDR3 DNA: TGCAGTGCTCGCGACGGGGGCCACAATCAGCCCCAGCATTTT. Amino acids: CSARDGGHNQPQHF. The chain couples TRBV20-1 to TRBJ1-5, with D perhaps TRBD1 (6 bases). This CDR3 has 14 residues. Germline V CDR1 and CDR2: DFQATT, SNEGSKA (reference sequence). The germline V and J ends were trimmed by 5 bases and 3 bases, with 14 bases remaining between them.